This T cell receptor (beta chain) was observed in a study of blood T cell repertoires in COVID-19. In the study's own analysis: How many nucleated cells were present was estimated from reference gene primer amplification. Using immunoSEQ multiplex PCR, the repertoire was profiled, and TCRdb retains in-frame clones only, with some absent. The V and J calls and the clone size are those of that table, but D and trimming were determined from the DNA. The data hold about 14,000 clones, with 81% observed a single time. Trimming removed 6 bases from V and 3 bases from J; junction bases left unmatched: 7. This CDR3 comprises 14 residues. In germline, CDR1 is SGHNT, CDR2 YENEEA.

The chain carries TRBV11-3 and TRBJ2-7, with 8 nucleotides matching TRBD1. The sequenced sample was peripheral blood. The TCR was taken from a human donor in a cohort sampled during active COVID-19. The CDR3 reads CASSPGTGYYEQYF. CDR3 nucleotides: TGTGCCAGCAGTCCCGGGACAGGATACTACGAGCAGTACTTC.